This T cell receptor beta chain was sequenced for a study of beta chain features in type 1 diabetes. With regard to this clone: What it binds is unknown.

Study observations and caveats: PCR might show a preference for shorter templates, equally across patients and controls.

Using CD45RO/CCR7/CD25/CD127/CD95/CD27, CD4+ naive, central memory, regulatory and stem cell-like memory cells were sorted. The V gene end was trimmed by 1 base and the J gene end by 14 bases; junction bases not matched to a gene: 9. The CDR3 has 15 amino acids. CDR1 SGHDN and CDR2 FVKESK come from the germline V gene. The investigators reverse transcribed all of the isolated RNA, so they sequenced expressed TCRB transcripts. About 3.5 million reads, on average, came from each naive, central memory and regulatory T cell sample. TCRdb keeps only in-frame clones here, not all; method: immunoSEQ multiplex PCR. The profile shows about 360,000 clones, over 10% of them singletons.

Sample: naive CD4+ T cells from blood. The V and J genes are TRBV14 and TRBJ1-6, with 9 bases identical to TRBD1. This TCR came from a man aged 18 to 29 in good health. The CDR3, as DNA: TGTGCCAGCAGCCAAGCCGGGACAGGGATATCGGCCCTCCACTTT. This encodes CASSQAGTGISALHF.